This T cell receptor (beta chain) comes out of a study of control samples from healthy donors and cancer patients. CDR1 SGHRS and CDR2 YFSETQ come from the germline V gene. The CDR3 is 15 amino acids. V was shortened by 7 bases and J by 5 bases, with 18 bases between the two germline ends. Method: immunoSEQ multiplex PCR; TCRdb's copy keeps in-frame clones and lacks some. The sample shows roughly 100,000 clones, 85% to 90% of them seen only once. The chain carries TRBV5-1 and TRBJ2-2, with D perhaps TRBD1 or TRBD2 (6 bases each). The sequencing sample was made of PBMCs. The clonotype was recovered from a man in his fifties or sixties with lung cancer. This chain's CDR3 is CASLPGAQGTGELFF. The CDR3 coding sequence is TGCGCCAGCCTCCCGGGGGCGCAAGGAACCGGGGAGCTGTTTTTT.